The 19 T cell receptor beta chains presented below share a single source sample, sequenced in a study of blood T cells in healthy people across ages. Using a J-beta primer mix together with a sample-barcoded 5' primer, a second PCR was run for roughly 6 to 12 cycles. TCRdb called the 5' RACE reads again in MiXCR, with one record for every CDR3 protein. Altogether 900,000 to 950,000 distinct CDR3 sequences are present, about 28% being singletons, with the ten largest covering more than 8.5%. The sample was also linked to a second study, of T cells of mothers and their children.

The sequenced sample was blood. These receptors all stem from a woman between 40 and 55 years old in good health.

This rearrangement joins TRBV6-4 to TRBJ2-1; the match to TRBD2 covers 9 bases. Germline assignment: CDR1 MRHNA and CDR2 SNTAGT. V shed 8 bases, J shed 0 bases, and the junction held 5 bases outside the gene matches. There are 15 residues in the CDR3. CDR3 sequence: CASGNSGGSYNEQFF. Written as DNA, the CDR3 is TGTGCCAGCGGAAATAGCGGGGGCTCCTACAATGAGCAGTTCTTC.

The V and J genes are TRBV5-1 and TRBJ1-4, with D unresolved. Germline loops: CDR1 SGHRS, CDR2 YFSETQ. This CDR3 is 15 amino acids long. The germline V and J ends were trimmed by 1 base and 0 bases, with 7 bases remaining between them. The CDR3 reads CASSLSIATNEKLFF. DNA for the CDR3: TGCGCCAGCAGCTTGAGCATTGCAACTAATGAAAAACTGTTTTTT.

This clonotype was recorded a few times. V and J are TRBV27 and TRBJ1-2; D gene unclear. Deletions cut 3 bases from V and 3 bases from J, with 8 bases between. CDR1 is MNHEY and CDR2 is SMNVEV in the germline V gene (reference sequence). CDR3 length equals 13 residues. CDR3 in DNA: TGTGCCAGCAGTTTTTCGGGGTACTATGGCTACACCTTC. Translated: CASSFSGYYGYTF.

The rearrangement joins TRBV20-1 to TRBJ2-3; 11 bases fit TRBD2. The germline CDR1 and CDR2 sequences are DFQATT and SNEGSKA (reference sequence). V dropped 3 bases and J dropped 4; count of bases not matched to a gene: 6. CDR3 length equals 15 residues. CDR3 sequence (DNA): TGCAGTGCTAGGATCAGTAGCGGGGGGGCAGATACGCAGTATTTT. It specifies CSARISSGGADTQYF.

Many counts were recorded for this clonotype. The rearrangement joins TRBV7-2 to TRBJ2-7; D might be TRBD2 (6 bases). V was trimmed by 5 bases and J by 9 bases, leaving 11 bases between them. There are 11 residues in the CDR3. The germline CDR1 and CDR2 sequences are SGHTA and FQGNSA. The CDR3 is CASSKVGGQYF. CDR3 DNA: TGTGCCAGCAGCAAAGTGGGGGGGCAGTACTTC.

This clonotype came up a few times. CDR3 bases: TGCAGTGCTAGGGGGACTAGCGGGGCGATGCTCTACGAGCAGTACTTC. Residues: CSARGTSGAMLYEQYF. This chain uses TRBV20-1 with TRBJ2-7; TRBD2 matches at 13 bases. Trimming cost V 3 bases and J 3 bases; bases outside gene matches: 8. Looked up from germline, CDR1 is DFQATT and CDR2 is SNEGSKA (reference sequence). The CDR3 is made up of 16 amino acids.

There are a few counts of this clonotype. One end of the junction varies from germline; a read error may be responsible. V is TRBV4-1 and J is TRBJ2-4, with TRBD1 identical over 10 bases. The DNA end is more similar to TRBJ2-7, so the J call may be wrong. The V gene's germline CDR1 is MGHRA and CDR2 YSYEKL. The CDR3 contains 15 residues. Written as DNA, the CDR3 is TGCACCAGCAGCCAAAACCGGGACAGGGGTTACGAGCAGTACTTC. Protein sequence: CTSSQNRDRGYEQYF.

The V and J genes are TRBV4-1 and TRBJ2-5; D is uncertain. CDR1 and CDR2 (germline): MGHRA, YSYEKL. Deletions cut 2 bases from V and 1 base from J, with 11 bases between. The CDR3 is 15 residues long. CDR3 nucleotides: TGCGCCAGCAGCCAATCTCCTACGGCCCAAGAGACCCAGTACTTC. Amino acid sequence: CASSQSPTAQETQYF.

In its sample, this clonotype was seen once. This sequence joins TRBV9 and TRBJ2-2, with D unclear. CDR1 and CDR2 from the germline V gene are SGDLS and YYNGEE. The CDR3 totals 15 residues. Trimming took 3 bases from V and 1 from J, leaving 10 bases between them. The CDR3 coding sequence is TGTGCCAGCAGCGCCGATTTGCGGAACACCGGGGAGCTGTTTTTT. Protein sequence: CASSADLRNTGELFF.

This clonotype was counted between two and nine times. The rearrangement joins TRBV28 to TRBJ1-3; 12 bases match TRBD1. CDR1 is MDHEN, CDR2 SYDVKM, per germline. The CDR3 runs to 17 residues. V dropped 11 bases and J dropped 1; count of bases not matched to a gene: 12. In nucleotides, the CDR3 is TGTGCCTCCCGGGACAGGGGGCAAACAAAGTCTGGAAACACCATATATTTT. It translates to CASRDRGQTKSGNTIYF.

The chain recombines TRBV28 with TRBJ1-5; the match to TRBD1 covers 7 bases. The germline CDR1 and CDR2 sequences are MDHEN and SYDVKM. CDR3 length: 14 residues. Germline trimming cut 2 bases from V and 3 bases from J; bases unmatched to any gene: 1. The CDR3 region has the DNA TGTGCCAGCAGTTTAACAGGGGCCAATCAGCCCCAGCATTTT. Translating it yields CASSLTGANQPQHF. The full variable domain, completed using reference TRBV28 and TRBJ1-5, is DVKVTQSSRYLVKRTGEKVFLECVQDMDHENMFWYRQDPGLGLRLIYFSYDVKMKEKGDIPEGYSVSREKKERFSLILESASTNQTSMYLCASSLTGANQPQHFGDGTRLSIL.

V and J are TRBV28 and TRBJ1-2; unclear D gene. Germline V gene data show CDR1 as MDHEN and CDR2 as SYDVKM. Trimming shortened V by 4 bases and J by 3 bases, and 9 bases separated the two germline ends. This CDR3 region has 13 residues. CDR3 bases: TGTGCCAGCAGTTCCACATTCGACTATGGCTACACCTTC. Protein sequence: CASSSTFDYGYTF.

This clonotype turned up a few times. This chain joins TRBV2 and TRBJ2-7; D is possibly TRBD1 (6 bases). CDR3 length equals 15 residues. Germline values: CDR1 SNHLY, CDR2 FYNNEI. V lost 2 bases and J 0 bases, leaving 11 bases between the germline ends. CDR3 loop: CASSEKTGNSYEQYF. The CDR3, as DNA: TGTGCCAGCAGTGAAAAAACAGGGAACTCCTACGAGCAGTACTTC.

This clonotype was picked up a small number of times. This rearrangement joins TRBV20-1 to TRBJ2-1; a possible D gene is TRBD2 (7 bases). Germline V CDR1 and CDR2: DFQATT, SNEGSKA (reference sequence). The V and J ends lost 6 bases and 3 bases respectively, with 24 bases between them. CDR3 size: 17 residues. CDR3 coding DNA: TGCAGTGCCGGGGGCGGACTAGTGGGGGCCAACTACAATGAGCAGTTCTTC. Translation gives CSAGGGLVGANYNEQFF.

This clonotype was recorded many times. The genes are TRBV6-4 and TRBJ2-3; tentatively, D is TRBD2 (5 bases). V lost 4 bases and J 2 bases, leaving 7 bases between the germline ends. The CDR3 spans 13 residues. Germline lookup yields CDR1 MRHNA and CDR2 SNTAGT. CDR3 DNA: TGTGCCAGCAGTGCCGGGAACACAGATACGCAGTATTTT. Translation: CASSAGNTDTQYF.

The chain joins TRBV4-1 to TRBJ1-5, with D uncertain. Trimming removed 4 bases at V and 6 bases at J, with 19 bases between. This CDR3 has 16 residues. CDR1 MGHRA and CDR2 YSYEKL come from the germline V gene. CDR3 residues: CASSPRDGDVAQPQHF. CDR3 DNA: TGCGCCAGCAGCCCCCGTGATGGGGATGTGGCTCAGCCCCAGCATTTT.

The gene calls are TRBV7-3 and TRBJ2-3; the match to TRBD2 covers 9 bases. The CDR3 has 17 amino acids. In germline, CDR1 is SGHTA, CDR2 FQGTGA. V shed 1 base and J 9 bases; nucleotides not matched to a gene: 14. The CDR3 coding sequence is TGTGCCAGCAGCTTAAATGACCTAGCGGGGCGAGCACGGACGCAGTATTTT. Encoded protein: CASSLNDLAGRARTQYF.

The V call is TRBV11-2, the J call TRBJ2-7; a weak D match, TRBD1 (6 bases). CDR3 size: 14 residues. In germline, CDR1 is SGHAT, CDR2 FQNNGV. Trimming shortened V by 3 bases and J by 3 bases, and 12 bases separated the two germline ends. The DNA for the CDR3 is TGTGCCAGCAGCTTCGCAGGGGACAACTACGAGCAGTACTTC. The encoded protein is CASSFAGDNYEQYF. The full variable domain, its missing parts supplied by reference TRBV11-2 and TRBJ2-7, is EAGVAQSPRYKIIEKRQSVAFWCNPISGHATLYWYQQILGQGPKLLIQFQNNGVVDDSQLPKDRFSAERLKGVDSTLKIQPAKLEDSAVYLCASSFAGDNYEQYFGPGTRLTVT.

The CDR3 DNA follows: TGTGCCAGCAGCTTAGGCCGACTAGCGTCCTACGAGCAGTACTTC. Its translation: CASSLGRLASYEQYF. The gene calls are TRBV7-2 and TRBJ2-7; 8 bases are shared with TRBD2. The germline gives CDR1 SGHTA, CDR2 FQGNSA. The CDR3 length is 15 residues. With 1 base clipped from V and 1 base from J, the junction kept 3 bases outside the gene matches.